This passage covers 29 T cell receptor beta chains from one sample sequenced in a study of T cell responses to AZD1222 COVID-19 vaccine. Only in-frame clones appear in the TCRdb table, and some are missing; sequencing was by immunoSEQ multiplex PCR. The repertoire holds 250,000 or so clones, with approximately 93% as singletons. Specimen: peripheral blood, collected on day 0 of AZD1222 vaccination. Every receptor here comes from an adult in good health.

The V call is TRBV4-3, the J call TRBJ2-7; tentatively, D is TRBD2 (5 bases). Trimming cost V 1 base and J 4 bases, with 8 bases left between them. Germline V CDR1 and CDR2: LGHNA, YSLEER. The CDR3 runs 13 residues. The CDR3 sequence: CASSQVGDYEQYF. The CDR3 nucleotides read TGCGCCAGCAGCCAAGTCGGGGATTACGAGCAGTACTTC.

V gene TRBV6-5 combines with J gene TRBJ1-6; 8 bases agree with TRBD1. Germline CDR1 is MNHEY and CDR2 is SVGAGI. V trimming: 6 bases; J trimming: 9 bases; junction bases outside the gene matches: 7. CDR3 size: 14 residues. Here the CDR3 reads CASRFTGGASPLHF. For the CDR3, the DNA is TGTGCCAGCAGATTTACAGGGGGGGCTTCACCCCTCCACTTT.

This clone has only one observation. The gene calls are TRBV5-8 and TRBJ2-3; D is unresolved. CDR1 is SGHTS and CDR2 is YDEGEE in the germline V gene. The CDR3 is 13 amino acids. Trimming cost V 0 bases and J 4 bases, with 6 bases left between them. The CDR3, as DNA: TGTGCCAGCAGCTTGGGCGGTGCAGATACGCAGTATTTT. Translating it yields CASSLGGADTQYF.

This clone was seen once. This chain's CDR3 is CASSRTAAPGYTF. DNA of the CDR3: TGTGCCAGCAGCCGGACGGCGGCTCCCGGCTACACCTTC. The chain is built from TRBV3-1 (or the pseudogene TRBV3-2) and TRBJ1-2; D is unclear. V was cut by 4 bases and J by 8 bases, with 14 bases left in between. Looked up from germline, CDR1 is LGHDT and CDR2 is YNNKEL (reference sequence). This CDR3 spans 13 amino acids.

J is TRBJ1-5 and V is TRBV6-5; D is perhaps TRBD1 (6 bases). The CDR3 sequence is 15 residues long. Trimming removed 6 bases at V and 6 bases at J, with 18 bases between. CDR1 MNHEY and CDR2 SVGAGI come from the germline V gene. The CDR3 protein is CASSRIGGRGQPQHF. The DNA for the CDR3 is TGTGCCAGCAGCCGCATAGGGGGTCGGGGTCAGCCCCAGCATTTT.

The gene calls are TRBV7-6 and TRBJ1-4, with TRBD1 matching 8 bases. Germline V lookup: CDR1 SGHVS, CDR2 FNYEAQ. V shed 3 bases and J 5 bases; nucleotides not matched to a gene: 5. The CDR3 runs 15 residues. The CDR3 sequence: CASSLGTGLNEKLFF. The CDR3 region has the DNA TGTGCCAGCAGCTTGGGGACAGGCCTAAATGAAAAACTGTTTTTT.

The V and J genes are TRBV10-3 and TRBJ1-6; no definite D call. Per the germline V gene, CDR1 is ENHRY and CDR2 is SYGVKD. The CDR3 consists of 14 residues. V lost 3 bases and J lost 10, with 13 bases in between. CDR3 in amino acids: CAISDGPRGSPLHF. In DNA, the CDR3 is TGTGCCATCAGTGATGGTCCCCGGGGATCACCCCTCCACTTT.

The CDR3 reads CASSQEGAGVNEQYF. The CDR3 DNA sequence: TGTGCCAGCAGCCAAGAGGGGGCAGGGGTAAACGAGCAGTACTTC. The rearrangement uses TRBV3-1 (or the pseudogene TRBV3-2) and TRBJ2-7, with D possibly TRBD1 on 6 matching bases. Trimming cost V 0 bases and J 5 bases, with 14 bases left between them. Germline CDR1 reads LGHDT; CDR2 reads YNNKEL (reference sequence). This CDR3 is 15 amino acids long.

The chain combines TRBV5-1 with TRBJ2-7, with D perhaps matching TRBD2 (5 bases). This CDR3 contains 13 residues. Germline-derived CDR1 and CDR2 are SGHRS and YFSETQ. Trimming removed 0 bases from V and 5 bases from J, with 9 bases in between. The CDR3 DNA is TGCGCCAGCAGCTTGGCGGGAACAGACGAGCAGTACTTC. This sequence encodes CASSLAGTDEQYF.

V and J are TRBV7-8 and TRBJ2-3, with 10 bases lining up with TRBD2. Trimming at V came to 4 bases and at J to 3 bases, leaving 10 bases not matched to a gene. CDR1 is SGHVS and CDR2 is FQNEAQ in the germline V gene. CDR3 length: 17 amino acids. The CDR3 region has the DNA TGTGCCAGCAGCTCCCCGAGCGGGAGGGAGGGGACAGATACGCAGTATTTT. This codes for CASSSPSGREGTDTQYF.

The chain combines TRBV3-1 (or the pseudogene TRBV3-2) with TRBJ2-7; 7 nucleotides match TRBD1. The CDR3 has 17 residues. V was pared by 0 bases and J by 7 bases, with 15 bases of the junction left unmatched. Germline CDR1 reads LGHDT; CDR2 reads YNNKEL (reference sequence). For the CDR3, the DNA is TGTGCCAGCAGCCAAGATCTTAGGAGGCAGGGGGTAGGAGAGCAGTACTTC. It encodes CASSQDLRRQGVGEQYF.

The chain recombines TRBV28 with TRBJ2-1, with D unclear. Germline lookup yields CDR1 MDHEN and CDR2 SYDVKM. The CDR3 runs to 13 residues. Trimming removed 7 bases from V and 0 bases from J, with 7 bases in between. This chain's CDR3 is CASTRLSYNEQFF. The CDR3 region has the DNA TGTGCCAGCACGCGCCTCTCCTACAATGAGCAGTTCTTC.

The chain is built from TRBV27 and TRBJ1-1; 7 bases agree with TRBD1. In germline, CDR1 is MNHEY, CDR2 SMNVEV (reference sequence). This CDR3 region has 15 residues. V shed 5 bases and J 5 bases; nucleotides not matched to a gene: 11. The CDR3 bases are TGTGCCAGCAGTCCAAGGGGCAGGGGGAGGACTGAAGCTTTCTTT. Translating gives CASSPRGRGRTEAFF.

The gene calls are TRBV11-2 and TRBJ2-7; 8 bases are a match to TRBD2. Germline-derived CDR1 and CDR2 are SGHAT and FQNNGV. With V trimmed by 7 bases and J by 7 bases, 15 bases remained unmatched. The length of the CDR3 is 15 residues. The CDR3 protein is CASTKRESTGWEQYF. Written as DNA, the CDR3 is TGTGCCAGCACCAAGCGGGAGTCTACCGGATGGGAGCAGTACTTC.

This chain uses TRBV2 with TRBJ1-2; D gene uncertain. Trimming removed 8 bases at V and 2 bases at J, with 15 bases between. CDR3 length equals 14 residues. Per germline, CDR1 SNHLY and CDR2 FYNNEI. CDR3 sequence reads: CASGLSGPNYGYTF. Here the CDR3 DNA reads TGTGCCAGCGGTCTATCCGGGCCCAACTATGGCTACACCTTC.

The chain carries TRBV11-2 and TRBJ2-7, with D possibly TRBD2 on 5 matching bases. CDR1 is SGHAT, CDR2 FQNNGV, per germline. The CDR3 extends over 13 amino acids. The ends were cut back, 4 bases at V and 2 bases at J, with 9 bases in the middle. CDR3: CASSSDSTYEQYF. CDR3 coding DNA: TGTGCCAGCAGCTCGGACTCAACCTACGAGCAGTACTTC.

This chain links TRBV27 with TRBJ1-2; 8 nucleotides align to TRBD1. The V gene's germline CDR1 is MNHEY and CDR2 SMNVEV (reference sequence). Trimming took 3 bases from V and 7 from J; bases not matched to a gene: 4. The CDR3 extends over 13 amino acids. CDR3 sequence reads: CASSFFGQGGYTF. DNA of the CDR3: TGTGCCAGCAGTTTTTTTGGACAGGGTGGCTACACCTTC.

The V and J genes are TRBV3-1 (or the pseudogene TRBV3-2) and TRBJ2-1; 11 bases match TRBD2. CDR1 LGHDT and CDR2 YNNKEL come from the germline V gene (reference sequence). The CDR3 is made up of 18 amino acids. After removal of 4 bases from V and 4 bases from J, the junction contained 12 bases not matched to a gene. CDR3 DNA sequence: TGTGCCAGCAGCCGCAGGCAGCTAGCGGGAGGCGTATACAATGAGCAGTTCTTC. Protein sequence: CASSRRQLAGGVYNEQFF.

This rearrangement joins TRBV3-1 (or the pseudogene TRBV3-2) to TRBJ1-1, with TRBD1 matching over 10 bases. Germline CDR1 reads LGHDT; CDR2 reads YNNKEL (reference sequence). The CDR3 runs to 15 residues. The ends lost 4 bases at V and 8 bases at J; junction bases unmatched: 10. The chain's CDR3 is CASSRLGQGQTEAFF. CDR3 nucleotide sequence: TGTGCCAGCAGCCGACTGGGACAGGGGCAAACAGAAGCTTTCTTT.

The V gene is TRBV5-4, the J gene TRBJ1-2; D not resolved. Trimming stripped 1 base from V and 9 bases from J, with 19 bases between. Germline V lookup: CDR1 SGHNT, CDR2 YYREEE (reference sequence). The CDR3 contains 15 residues. The CDR3 sequence is CASSLNKGWFGSYTF. The CDR3 DNA is TGTGCCAGCAGCTTGAATAAGGGCTGGTTCGGTAGCTACACCTTC.

The CDR3 loop reads CASSSRLAGVHEQFF. The CDR3 bases are TGCGCCAGCAGCTCCCGACTAGCGGGGGTGCATGAGCAGTTCTTC. V usage is TRBV5-1 and J usage is TRBJ2-1; 12 nucleotides match TRBD2. The V and J ends lost 3 bases and 8 bases, in that order; junction bases with no gene match: 6. The CDR3 is 15 residues long. Per the germline V gene, CDR1 is SGHRS and CDR2 is YFSETQ.

The sample holds one count of this clone. The CDR3 nucleotides read TGTGCCAGCAGCAAGTCGGGCGTTCCCGAGCAGTACTTC. Amino acid sequence: CASSKSGVPEQYF. The V call is TRBV7-2, the J call TRBJ2-7; D unclear. Germline CDR1 reads SGHTA; CDR2 reads FQGNSA. Trimming pared 5 bases from V and 6 bases from J, leaving 14 bases between. The CDR3 is 13 amino acids.

The V and J genes are TRBV19 and TRBJ1-2, with a weak D call TRBD1 (6 bases). The CDR3 length is 12 residues. Germline V lookup: CDR1 LNHDA, CDR2 SQIVND (reference sequence). With 4 bases removed from V and 8 bases from J, the gap between germline ends came to 11 bases. CDR3 in DNA: TGTGCCAGTAGTACAGGGGTAAGAGGCTACACCTTC. Protein sequence: CASSTGVRGYTF.

The chain couples TRBV7-9 to TRBJ2-2; D not certain. Trimming stripped 2 bases from V and 4 bases from J, with 8 bases between. This CDR3 has 14 residues. Germline V lookup: CDR1 SEHNR, CDR2 FQNEAQ (reference sequence). The CDR3 loop is CASSLRVGTGELFF. The DNA of the CDR3 is TGTGCCAGCAGCTTACGGGTCGGCACCGGGGAGCTGTTTTTT.

The chain joins TRBV9 to TRBJ2-1; D gene uncertain. With 4 bases removed from V and 5 bases from J, the gap between germline ends came to 10 bases. The CDR3 length is 13 residues. Germline-derived CDR1 and CDR2 are SGDLS and YYNGEE. In nucleotides, the CDR3 is TGTGCCAGCAGCCCTCGACTCCACAATGAGCAGTTCTTC. It is translated as CASSPRLHNEQFF.

This clone was found once. Here the CDR3 reads CASSEEGNYGYTF. The DNA for the CDR3 is TGTGCCAGCAGTGAGGAGGGAAACTATGGCTACACCTTC. The rearrangement joins TRBV2 to TRBJ1-2; D gene ambiguous. V shed 3 bases and J shed 2 bases, with 7 bases lying between them. Per germline, CDR1 SNHLY and CDR2 FYNNEI. The CDR3 has 13 amino acids.

This clone was picked up one time. The rearrangement joins TRBV19 to TRBJ2-2; D is undetermined. The CDR3 is 14 residues long. Germline assignment: CDR1 LNHDA and CDR2 SQIVND (reference sequence). Trimming cost V 6 bases and J 2 bases, with 10 bases left between them. CDR3 amino acids: CASRGLGNTGELFF. In nucleotides, the CDR3 is TGTGCCAGTAGGGGTCTAGGAAACACCGGGGAGCTGTTTTTT. Based on the CDR3 plus reference TRBV19 and TRBJ2-2, the full variable domain is DGGITQSPKYLFRKEGQNVTLSCEQNLNHDAMYWYRQDPGQGLRLIYYSQIVNDFQKGDIAEGYSVSREKKESFPLTVTSAQKNPTAFYLCASRGLGNTGELFFGEGSRLTVL.

V usage is TRBV2 and J usage is TRBJ1-1; 8 bases align to TRBD1. This CDR3 contains 15 residues. CDR1 and CDR2 from the germline V gene are SNHLY and FYNNEI. J gave up 0 bases and V 4 bases, and 4 bases lay outside the gene matches. DNA for the CDR3: TGTGCCAGCAGTGGACAGGGGAGCATGAACACTGAAGCTTTCTTT. Residues: CASSGQGSMNTEAFF.

The chain links TRBV27 to TRBJ1-1, with D unclear. The CDR3 spans 14 residues. V was cut by 5 bases and J by 7 bases, with 17 bases left in between. The germline gives CDR1 MNHEY, CDR2 SMNVEV (reference sequence). The CDR3: CASSPAPGDGEAFF. The CDR3, as DNA: TGTGCCAGCAGTCCAGCCCCCGGGGATGGTGAAGCTTTCTTT.